What follows describes a single T cell receptor beta chain. No antigen is known for it. These data originate in a study of CD8 T cells in Susac syndrome. A quantity of roughly 0.5 to 1 ug RNA underwent reverse transcription using random hexamers. With immunoSEQ multiplex PCR, TCR beta CDR3 was amplified across 54 Vbeta and 13 Jbeta. Each CDR3 protein gets one entry after TCRdb re-called the immunoSEQ multiplex PCR reads with MiXCR. The sample comprises a few hundred thousand distinct CDR3 sequences, approximately 95% of which are singletons, and 0.085% to 0.095% rests with the top ten. Germline V lookup: CDR1 SGHVS, CDR2 FNYEAQ. The V end was cut by 2 bases, the J end by 10 bases, with 12 bases between. The CDR3 sequence is 13 residues long. In the multiple sclerosis control group, patients were treatment-naive and had stable or active relapsing-remitting disease. Overall study findings and caveats: The study recognized that the number of individuals in its TCR sequencing and HLA analysis was relatively small.

The origin of this receptor is a human donor with multiple sclerosis. The rearrangement links TRBV7-6 to TRBJ2-1; D remains ambiguous. Material for sequencing was CD4+ T cells from PBMCs. The CDR3 loop is CASSLSGTMEQFF. CDR3 DNA sequence: TGTGCCAGCAGCTTATCTGGTACAATGGAGCAGTTCTTC.